The 9 T cell receptor beta chains listed next were all sequenced from one sample in a study of beta chain features in type 1 diabetes. cDNA synthesis used the whole RNA isolate, giving expressed TCRB sequences. The repertoire was sequenced with immunoSEQ multiplex PCR; TCRdb's copy has only in-frame clones and lacks some. Here the sample spans roughly 500,000 clones, approximately 10% being singletons. The sequenced material came from naive CD4+ T cells from blood. These receptors came from a woman younger than 30 in good health.

This clone was seen more than once but under ten times. V is TRBV10-3 and J is TRBJ2-7; D perhaps matches TRBD2 (5 bases). The CDR3 covers 13 residues. The V gene lost 6 bases and the J gene lost 7 bases, with 16 bases spanning the gap. Germline-derived CDR1 and CDR2 are ENHRY and SYGVKD. The CDR3: CAIRPAGLGEQYV. The CDR3 DNA reads as TGTGCCATCAGGCCCGCGGGCTTAGGGGAGCAGTACGTC.

This clone was seen a handful of times. The chain carries TRBV29-1 and TRBJ1-1, with D uncertain. Looked up from germline, CDR1 is SQVTM and CDR2 is ANQGSEA. The CDR3 spans 18 residues. The ends were cut back, 2 bases at V and 8 bases at J, with 30 bases in the middle. CDR3 region: CSVERRPGGSLYRGEAFF. Here the CDR3 DNA reads TGCAGCGTTGAACGACGTCCTGGCGGAAGCCTATATCGCGGGGAAGCTTTCTTT.

The table lists this clone with a few counts. J is TRBJ2-3 and V is TRBV2; 7 bases map to TRBD1. The ends lost 5 bases at V and 1 base at J; junction bases unmatched: 15. This CDR3 contains 18 residues. Germline V gene data show CDR1 as SNHLY and CDR2 as FYNNEI. CDR3 sequence reads: CASSTYAKTGTGTDTQYF. The CDR3 DNA reads TGTGCCAGCAGTACTTACGCCAAGACAGGGACGGGCACAGATACGCAGTATTTT.

The CDR3 DNA reads as TGTGCCAGCAGCCGACAGGGGGCGTCCTACAATGAGCAGTTCTTC. This codes for CASSRQGASYNEQFF. V usage is TRBV27 and J usage is TRBJ2-1, with 10 nucleotides matching TRBD1. V lost 6 bases, J lost 1 base, and 3 bases stayed unmatched. The CDR3 spans 15 residues. Per germline, CDR1 MNHEY and CDR2 SMNVEV (reference sequence).

The chain uses TRBV7-7 and TRBJ2-1; 15 bases agree with TRBD2. Looked up from germline, CDR1 is SSHAT and CDR2 is FNYEAQ (reference sequence). The CDR3 loop spans 14 amino acids. The CDR3 sequence: CAGPGTSGRYEQFF. CDR3 bases: TGTGCTGGACCTGGGACTAGCGGGAGGTATGAGCAGTTCTTC.

This clone has more than one count but fewer than ten. CDR3 DNA: TGCGCCAGCAGCTTGGTTGGGCCCCAAGAGACCCAGTACTTC. As protein: CASSLVGPQETQYF. The genes are TRBV5-1 and TRBJ2-5, with D uncertain. The CDR3 has 14 amino acids. V shed 0 bases and J shed 1 base, with 7 bases lying between them. Germline CDR1 SGHRS, CDR2 YFSETQ.

This clone was observed a handful of times. This chain links TRBV4-2 with TRBJ2-3; D not resolved. The CDR3 has 15 residues. V was pared by 0 bases and J by 6 bases, with 13 bases between. Germline values: CDR1 LGHNA, CDR2 YNFKEQ. DNA for the CDR3: TGTGCCAGCAGCCAAGAAAAACTTCCGGTGGATACGCAGTATTTT. Its translation: CASSQEKLPVDTQYF.

This clone was picked up a small number of times. The rearrangement links TRBV7-2 to TRBJ2-3; D perhaps matches TRBD2 (6 bases). Looked up from germline, CDR1 is SGHTA and CDR2 is FQGNSA. V lost 2 bases and J 6 bases, leaving 12 bases between the germline ends. The CDR3 sequence is 14 residues long. The CDR3 coding sequence is TGTGCCAGCAGCTTACGCGGGATGGTGGATACGCAGTATTTT. Protein: CASSLRGMVDTQYF.

This sequence joins TRBV18 and TRBJ2-7; D is possibly TRBD2 (5 bases). V lost 3 bases to trimming and J lost 0 bases, with 12 bases between them. The germline gives CDR1 KGHSH, CDR2 LQKENI. CDR3 length: 15 amino acids. The DNA for the CDR3 is TGTGCCAGCTCACCTATGGCGGGCCTCTCCTACGAGCAGTACTTC. It encodes CASSPMAGLSYEQYF.